This TCR beta chain was captured by sequencing in a study of T cell responses to AZD1222 COVID-19 vaccine. Trimming shortened V by 6 bases and J by 2 bases, and 8 bases separated the two germline ends. The CDR3 is 13 residues long. Some clones are missing from TCRdb's copy, which holds only in-frame ones; the method was immunoSEQ multiplex PCR. The table records approximately 170,000 clones, roughly 85% of them present only once. A word on this clone: Its antigen remains unknown.

Study-wide findings and caveats: Spike-wide vaccine-associated CD4 TCRs dominated at 160-218 and 743-854.

Sequencing used peripheral blood, obtained 28 days after the second AZD1222 dose. This TCR came from an adult who received the AZD1222 COVID-19 vaccine. This chain uses TRBV12-3 or TRBV12-4 with TRBJ1-3; D perhaps matches TRBD1 (5 bases). CDR3 sequence (DNA): TGTGCCAGCAGCACAGGTGCTGGAAACACCATATATTTT. Translation: CASSTGAGNTIYF.